This TCR beta chain appears in the sequencing data of a study of shared clonotypes between healthy human individuals. Overall study context: The study used three CD4 naive, three CD4 memory, two CD8 naive and one CD8 memory plate per donor.

This CDR3 comprises 15 residues. The ends were cut back, 6 bases at V and 0 bases at J, with 15 bases in the middle. From germline, CDR1 is MNHEY and CDR2 SMNVEV (reference sequence). Every immunoSEQ plate was one replicate of a subset's evenly spread DNA. The authors loaded around 220 ng DNA, tens of thousands of T cell genomes, into sorted-subset replicate PCRs. Repertoires were generated with immunoSEQ multiplex PCR, while TCRdb's copy carries only in-frame clones and drops some. The table includes roughly 2.1 million clones, more than 85% detected once. CD45RO-negative CD8 cells positively selected for CCR7 made up the naive population, which excluded terminally differentiated effector memory CD45RA+ cells. Recent vaccinations or acute infections were absent in the healthy HIV-negative adult donors.

The receptor was isolated from a man younger than 35 in good health. Some clones in this sample may be carry-over from other donors' samples. The chain carries TRBV27 and TRBJ2-7; tentatively, D is TRBD1 (6 bases). The sample consisted of naive CD8+ T cells from PBMCs. Written as DNA, the CDR3 is TGTGCCAGCAGCAATCCCGGGACAAACTCCTACGAGCAGTACTTC. Residues: CASSNPGTNSYEQYF.